Each of the 27 T cell receptor beta chains below was sequenced from the same sample in a study of T cells after yellow fever vaccination. TCRdb re-called the 5' RACE reads through MiXCR, storing one row per CDR3 protein. This table has about 500,000 distinct CDR3 sequences, approximately 16% appearing once. This material consisted of PBMCs, taken around 5 days after the first yellow fever vaccination. These receptors were taken from a man aged 18 to 30 who received the YFV17D yellow fever vaccine.

The chain combines TRBV5-1 with TRBJ1-2, with D perhaps matching TRBD1 (6 bases). This CDR3 spans 14 amino acids. Trimming pared 4 bases from V and 4 bases from J, leaving 14 bases between. Germline V gives CDR1 SGHRS, CDR2 YFSETQ. The CDR3: CASSVQGPGYGYTF. The CDR3 region has the DNA TGCGCCAGCAGCGTGCAGGGGCCAGGCTATGGCTACACCTTC.

In this sample, this clonotype turned up a few times. This chain connects TRBV5-1 to TRBJ1-2; no definite D call. The ends were cut back, 5 bases at V and 3 bases at J, with 11 bases in the middle. CDR3 length: 13 amino acids. Germline CDR1 is SGHRS and CDR2 is YFSETQ. The CDR3 loop is CASRFGLDYGYTF. CDR3 sequence (DNA): TGCGCCAGCAGATTTGGATTGGACTATGGCTACACCTTC.

The chain links TRBV6-2 or TRBV6-3 to TRBJ1-5; TRBD1 is a possible D gene (5 bases). CDR1 MNHEY and CDR2 SVGEGT come from the germline V gene. The CDR3 extends over 15 amino acids. Trimming removed 1 base from V and 10 bases from J, with 17 bases in between. In DNA form, the CDR3 reads TGTGCCAGCAGTTACTTCCACAGGTCAAGTTCCCCCCAGCATTTT. Its translation is CASSYFHRSSSPQHF.

The chain links TRBV12-3 or TRBV12-4 to TRBJ2-2; 14 positions match TRBD2. V dropped 5 bases and J dropped 3; count of bases not matched to a gene: 5. The CDR3 totals 17 residues. The DNA of the CDR3 is TGTGCCAGCAGTCCACGGACTAGCGGGGGGTACACCGGGGAGCTGTTTTTT. Its translation is CASSPRTSGGYTGELFF.

The V call is TRBV7-9, the J call TRBJ2-5, with no clear D. In germline, CDR1 is SEHNR, CDR2 FQNEAQ (reference sequence). CDR3 size: 12 residues. V was pared by 6 bases and J by 2 bases, with 7 bases between. CDR3 region: CASSKVQETQYF. In DNA form, the CDR3 reads TGTGCCAGCAGTAAGGTGCAAGAGACCCAGTACTTC.

This sequence joins TRBV5-1 and TRBJ2-1; 9 bases align to TRBD2. The germline CDR1 and CDR2 sequences are SGHRS and YFSETQ. The CDR3 runs to 16 residues. Unmatched junction bases numbered 5, after V lost 4 bases and J lost 0 bases. The CDR3 reads CASSEAGGSSYNEQFF. In DNA, the CDR3 is TGCGCCAGCAGCGAAGCGGGGGGCAGCTCCTACAATGAGCAGTTCTTC.

V usage is TRBV7-9 and J usage is TRBJ2-5; tentatively, D is TRBD1 (5 bases). Trimming stripped 1 base from V and 5 bases from J, with 14 bases between. Germline lookup yields CDR1 SEHNR and CDR2 FQNEAQ (reference sequence). The CDR3 consists of 15 residues. CDR3 in amino acids: CASSLGTQGWETQYF. As DNA, the CDR3 is TGTGCCAGCAGCTTAGGAACCCAGGGATGGGAGACCCAGTACTTC.

The chain couples TRBV6-1 to TRBJ1-3; weak D call: TRBD1 (6 bases). With 9 bases removed from V and 1 base from J, the gap between germline ends came to 16 bases. This CDR3 comprises 15 residues. Germline CDR1 MNHNS, CDR2 SASEGT. CDR3 DNA sequence: TGTGCCAGTAGACAGGCCCCCCTTTCTGGAAACACCATATATTTT. Translated, it gives CASRQAPLSGNTIYF.

The J gene is TRBJ1-3, the V gene TRBV12-3 or TRBV12-4, with no clear D. The CDR3 sequence is 14 residues long. Trimming took 6 bases from V and 3 from J, leaving 12 bases between them. The CDR3: CASRPAGFGNTIYF. CDR3 in DNA: TGTGCCAGCAGACCCGCAGGTTTTGGAAACACCATATATTTT.

This clonotype was found a few times. The chain has TRBV10-3 and TRBJ1-1; D gene unclear. V lost 6 bases and J lost 3, with 11 bases in between. Per germline, CDR1 ENHRY and CDR2 SYGVKD. The CDR3 is 13 residues long. The CDR3 nucleotides are TGTGCCATCAGCCCAACGTCAGACACTGAAGCTTTCTTT. Its translation is CAISPTSDTEAFF.

The rearrangement links TRBV11-2 to TRBJ1-4, with D possibly TRBD1 on 6 matching bases. This CDR3 contains 14 residues. Trimming took off 4 bases at V and 11 bases at J, with 17 bases between the two ends. In germline, CDR1 is SGHAT, CDR2 FQNNGV. The CDR3 loop is CASSSPLEGDKLFF. The CDR3, as DNA: TGTGCCAGCAGCTCGCCCTTGGAGGGGGACAAACTGTTTTTT. The whole variable domain, filled in from reference TRBV11-2 and TRBJ1-4, reads EAGVAQSPRYKIIEKRQSVAFWCNPISGHATLYWYQQILGQGPKLLIQFQNNGVVDDSQLPKDRFSAERLKGVDSTLKIQPAKLEDSAVYLCASSSPLEGDKLFFGSGTQLSVL.

The chain uses TRBV3-1 and TRBJ1-2, with D unresolved. In germline, CDR1 is LGHDT, CDR2 YNNKEL (reference sequence). This CDR3 has 15 residues. Deletions cut 3 bases from V and 1 base from J, with 12 bases between. The CDR3, as DNA: TGTGCCAGCAGCCACGCGGGGAGCCGTAACTATGGCTACACCTTC. Translated: CASSHAGSRNYGYTF.

The rearrangement uses TRBV5-1 and TRBJ2-1; unclear D gene. From germline, CDR1 is SGHRS and CDR2 YFSETQ. The V and J ends lost 3 bases and 2 bases respectively, with 9 bases between them. The CDR3 runs 14 residues. CDR3 bases: TGCGCCAGCAGCTCTGGGTCCCCCTACAATGAGCAGTTCTTC. Amino acid sequence: CASSSGSPYNEQFF.

V usage is TRBV18 and J usage is TRBJ2-7; D might be TRBD1 (5 bases). The CDR3 loop spans 14 amino acids. Germline V gives CDR1 KGHSH, CDR2 LQKENI. Trimming cost V 3 bases and J 6 bases, with 15 bases left between them. The CDR3 spells CASSPTKGASEQYF. As DNA, the CDR3 is TGTGCCAGCTCACCGACCAAAGGGGCCTCCGAGCAGTACTTC.

V gene TRBV27 combines with J gene TRBJ2-3; D might be TRBD1 or TRBD2, each matching 6 bases. The CDR3 is 16 residues long. The V end was cut by 3 bases, the J end by 0 bases, with 13 bases between. The V gene's germline CDR1 is MNHEY and CDR2 SMNVEV (reference sequence). DNA for the CDR3: TGTGCCAGCAGTTTCCCGGGGGCCCTCAGCACAGATACGCAGTATTTT. The encoded protein is CASSFPGALSTDTQYF.

The CDR3 protein is CAISESRARGTGELFF. In DNA, the CDR3 is TGTGCCATCAGTGAGTCGAGGGCTAGGGGGACCGGGGAGCTGTTTTTT. The chain combines TRBV10-3 with TRBJ2-2; D may be TRBD1 (6 bases). The CDR3 has 16 residues. In germline, CDR1 is ENHRY, CDR2 SYGVKD. V was pared by 0 bases and J by 5 bases, with 13 bases between.

CDR3 residues: CASSLVGGVNGYTF. DNA of the CDR3: TGTGCCAGCAGTTTGGTCGGCGGGGTAAATGGCTACACCTTC. The chain couples TRBV27 to TRBJ1-2; D not resolved. This CDR3 contains 14 residues. Trimming left V 3 bases short and J 6 bases short, with 14 bases between. From germline, CDR1 is MNHEY and CDR2 SMNVEV (reference sequence).

The chain has TRBV7-9 and TRBJ1-5; unclear D gene. The CDR3 consists of 13 residues. Trimming removed 11 bases from V and 7 bases from J, with 18 bases in between. The germline gives CDR1 SEHNR, CDR2 FQNEAQ (reference sequence). CDR3 sequence reads: CARDRKEEQPQHF. In DNA form, the CDR3 reads TGTGCCCGCGACCGGAAGGAGGAACAGCCCCAGCATTTT.

The sample holds a few counts of this clonotype. The CDR3 bases are TGTGCCAGCAGCCCTAGGGGGGGCAGGGGCACAGATACGCAGTATTTT. Translating it yields CASSPRGGRGTDTQYF. The chain is built from TRBV28 and TRBJ2-3; possibly TRBD2 for D (7 bases). Trimming took 6 bases from V and 1 from J, leaving 17 bases between them. The CDR3 is 16 residues long. The germline CDR1 and CDR2 sequences are MDHEN and SYDVKM. Together with reference TRBV28 and TRBJ2-3, the CDR3 gives the full variable domain: DVKVTQSSRYLVKRTGEKVFLECVQDMDHENMFWYRQDPGLGLRLIYFSYDVKMKEKGDIPEGYSVSREKKERFSLILESASTNQTSMYLCASSPRGGRGTDTQYFGPGTRLTVL.

In this sample, this clonotype turned up a few times. The V call is TRBV5-1, the J call TRBJ1-1, with 9 bases aligning to TRBD1. CDR3 length equals 15 residues. Germline assignment: CDR1 SGHRS and CDR2 YFSETQ. Trimming cost V 4 bases and J 5 bases; bases outside gene matches: 9. CDR3 sequence (DNA): TGCGCCAGCAGCAACACGACAGGGGGAGGTACTGAAGCTTTCTTT. Amino acids: CASSNTTGGGTEAFF.

Ten or more counts support this clonotype. The V call is TRBV5-6, the J call TRBJ1-2; unclear D gene. V gave up 4 bases and J gave up 0 bases, with 10 bases separating them. Per germline, CDR1 SGHDT and CDR2 YYEEEE. There are 14 residues in the CDR3. This CDR3 is CASSPMQSNYGYTF. The CDR3, as DNA: TGTGCCAGCAGCCCTATGCAGTCTAACTATGGCTACACCTTC.

Only a few counts were recorded for this clonotype. V and J are TRBV12-3 or TRBV12-4 and TRBJ1-3; D possibly corresponds to TRBD1 (5 bases). V was pared by 6 bases and J by 8 bases, with 17 bases between. CDR3 length: 14 amino acids. The CDR3: CASSSGTGGHTIYF. The DNA of the CDR3 is TGTGCCAGCAGCTCCGGGACGGGAGGGCACACCATATATTTT.

J is TRBJ1-1 and V is TRBV7-2; no definite D call. CDR1 and CDR2 (germline): SGHTA, FQGNSA. The V end was cut by 0 bases, the J end by 0 bases, with 8 bases between. The CDR3 contains 15 residues. The CDR3 coding sequence is TGTGCCAGCAGCTTAGCACGACTGCTGAACACTGAAGCTTTCTTT. It encodes CASSLARLLNTEAFF. Using reference TRBV7-2 and TRBJ1-1 for the parts outside the CDR3, the full variable domain is GAGVSQSPSNKVTEKGKDVELRCDPISGHTALYWYRQSLGQGLEFLIYFQGNSAPDKSGLPSDRFSAERTGGSVSTLTIQRTQQEDSAVYLCASSLARLLNTEAFFGQGTRLTVV.

The chain is built from TRBV5-1 and TRBJ1-2, with 9 bases fitting TRBD1. J was trimmed by 6 bases and V by 0 bases; bases with no gene match: 3. The CDR3 covers 14 residues. Per germline, CDR1 SGHRS and CDR2 YFSETQ. This CDR3 reads CASSLEGTGNGYTF. The DNA for the CDR3 is TGCGCCAGCAGCTTGGAGGGGACAGGGAATGGCTACACCTTC.

The rearrangement uses TRBV5-1 and TRBJ2-1; maybe TRBD1 (5 bases). V lost 3 bases, J lost 3 bases, and 10 bases lay in between. Germline assignment: CDR1 SGHRS and CDR2 YFSETQ. This CDR3 has 14 residues. This chain's CDR3 is CASSYLDSYNEQFF. The CDR3 nucleotides read TGCGCCAGCAGCTACCTAGACAGCTACAATGAGCAGTTCTTC.

This clonotype was counted a few times. The chain links TRBV27 to TRBJ2-3; 7 nucleotides line up with TRBD2. Germline-derived CDR1 and CDR2 are MNHEY and SMNVEV (reference sequence). The CDR3 has 13 residues. V was clipped by 4 bases and J by 5 bases; unmatched bases: 3. DNA of the CDR3: TGTGCCAGCAGTTCAGGCGGGAGAGATACGCAGTATTTT. This gives the protein CASSSGGRDTQYF.

The gene calls are TRBV12-3 or TRBV12-4 and TRBJ2-3, with D possibly TRBD2 on 5 matching bases. Deletions cut 3 bases from V and 4 bases from J, with 14 bases between. This CDR3 is built from 15 residues. CDR3 sequence (DNA): TGTGCCAGCAGTTTTCAGGATCTTAGCGCAGATACGCAGTATTTT. Translation: CASSFQDLSADTQYF.